Presented here are 11 T cell receptor beta chains from one specimen sequenced in a study of CD8 T cells in Susac syndrome. The authors reverse transcribed roughly 0.5 to 1 ug RNA with random hexamers. TCRdb itself ran the immunoSEQ multiplex PCR reads through MiXCR, one entry per CDR3 protein. In the table there are roughly 120,000 distinct CDR3 sequences, around 94% of which are singletons. Sequencing was done on a sample of CD4+ T cells from PBMCs. These receptors originate from a human donor in good health.

The rearrangement joins TRBV13 to TRBJ2-2; the D gene is possibly TRBD1 (6 bases). Germline loops: CDR1 PRHDT, CDR2 FYEKMQ (reference sequence). V was trimmed by 5 bases and J by 3 bases, leaving 13 bases between them. The CDR3 length is 15 residues. For the CDR3, the DNA is TGTGCCAGCAGCGCTCGGACAGCCTACACCGGGGAGCTGTTTTTT. Protein product: CASSARTAYTGELFF.

J is TRBJ2-3 and V is TRBV5-4; D gene ambiguous. The CDR3 covers 13 residues. Deletions cut 0 bases from V and 6 bases from J, with 8 bases between. Germline assignment: CDR1 SGHNT and CDR2 YYREEE (reference sequence). This CDR3 is CASSLGTADTQYF. CDR3 DNA: TGTGCCAGCAGCTTGGGTACAGCGGATACGCAGTATTTT. Supplemented by reference TRBV5-4 and TRBJ2-3, the full variable domain reads ETGVTQSPTHLIKTRGQQVTLRCSSQSGHNTVSWYQQALGQGPQFIFQYYREEENGRGNFPPRFSGLQFPNYSSELNVNALELDDSALYLCASSLGTADTQYFGPGTRLTVL.

The V and J genes are TRBV5-1 and TRBJ1-1; 8 nucleotides align to TRBD1. This CDR3 contains 13 residues. V lost 2 bases, J lost 7 bases, and 4 bases stayed unmatched. Germline-derived CDR1 and CDR2 are SGHRS and YFSETQ. In DNA, the CDR3 is TGCGCCAGCAGCTTCGTCGGACAGGGTGAAGCTTTCTTT. Its translation is CASSFVGQGEAFF.

About this clonotype itself: Compared with germline, one end of the junction differs, possibly owing to a read error. The chain joins TRBV5-1 to TRBJ2-5; 8 nucleotides align to TRBD1. This CDR3 comprises 15 residues. Per germline, CDR1 SGHRS and CDR2 YFSETQ. In nucleotides, the CDR3 is TGCGCCAGCAGCCCCGGGACAGGCTGGGGAGAGTCCCAGTACTTC. Residues: CASSPGTGWGESQYF.

The CDR3 DNA sequence: TGTGCCAGCAGTTTTATTGGCAATCAGCCCCAGCATTTT. Translated: CASSFIGNQPQHF. The V call is TRBV27, the J call TRBJ1-5; D remains unclear. The CDR3 runs 13 residues. V shed 3 bases and J shed 2 bases, with 5 bases lying between them. Germline CDR1 reads MNHEY; CDR2 reads SMNVEV (reference sequence).

This CDR3 is CASSYERTSGTTNTGELFF. The CDR3 coding sequence is TGTGCCAGCAGTTACGAAAGGACTAGCGGGACAACGAACACCGGGGAGCTGTTTTTT. The chain joins TRBV6-2 or TRBV6-3 to TRBJ2-2; 12 bases agree with TRBD2. The CDR3 has 19 residues. V shed 2 bases, J shed 0 bases, and the junction held 7 bases outside the gene matches. CDR1 and CDR2 from the germline V gene are MNHEY and SVGEGT.

The J gene is TRBJ1-1, the V gene TRBV6-5, with 10 bases lining up with TRBD1. Trimming cost V 5 bases and J 11 bases; bases outside gene matches: 8. The CDR3 has 13 residues. Per the germline V gene, CDR1 is MNHEY and CDR2 is SVGAGI. CDR3 sequence: CASSRGTGAFAFF. CDR3 coding DNA: TGTGCCAGCAGTCGAGGGACAGGGGCGTTCGCTTTCTTT.

The chain recombines TRBV20-1 with TRBJ2-4; tentatively, D is TRBD1 or TRBD2 (5 bases each). Trimming took 6 bases from V and 8 from J, leaving 17 bases between them. Looked up from germline, CDR1 is DFQATT and CDR2 is SNEGSKA (reference sequence). The CDR3 runs 13 residues. CDR3 DNA: TGCAGTGCCCTAGATGGAGTGGGGGACATTCAGTACTTC. It yields the protein CSALDGVGDIQYF.

The genes are TRBV3-1 and TRBJ2-3, with 10 bases that match TRBD2. From germline, CDR1 is LGHDT and CDR2 YNNKEL (reference sequence). The ends lost 0 bases at V and 5 bases at J; junction bases unmatched: 5. The CDR3 spans 16 residues. The CDR3 reads CASSQEASGRIDTQYF. For the CDR3, the DNA is TGTGCCAGCAGCCAAGAGGCTAGCGGGAGAATAGATACGCAGTATTTT.

The chain joins TRBV7-2 to TRBJ1-1, with a tentative D call TRBD1 (5 bases). The CDR3 totals 13 residues. Trimming removed 4 bases from V and 4 bases from J, with 10 bases in between. CDR1 is SGHTA, CDR2 FQGNSA, per germline. In DNA, the CDR3 is TGTGCCAGCAGCTCGCAGGGAGTCACTGAAGCTTTCTTT. Its translation is CASSSQGVTEAFF. The entire variable domain, with the rest obtained from reference TRBV7-2 and TRBJ1-1, is as follows: GAGVSQSPSNKVTEKGKDVELRCDPISGHTALYWYRQSLGQGLEFLIYFQGNSAPDKSGLPSDRFSAERTGGSVSTLTIQRTQQEDSAVYLCASSSQGVTEAFFGQGTRLTVV.

The rearrangement uses TRBV18 and TRBJ1-5; D not resolved. Germline values: CDR1 KGHSH, CDR2 LQKENI. The V and J ends lost 3 bases and 4 bases respectively, with 7 bases between them. This CDR3 is built from 13 residues. The CDR3 protein is CASSPIDNQPQHF. CDR3 DNA sequence: TGTGCCAGCTCACCCATAGATAATCAGCCCCAGCATTTT.